This TCR beta chain was sequenced for a study of cytomegalovirus exposure and HLA in healthy donors. Study-wide results and limits: Equally common other TCR beta chains were less clonally expanded than HLA-associated ones, a later analysis found. Diagnosis of cytomegalovirus status made by the classifier reportedly showed high specificity and sensitivity. The authors later found TCR association rates varying by HLA locus, with DRB1 most and HLA-C fewest. V- and J-gene trimming of TCR beta was linked (in a later analysis) to a missense DCLRE1C variant.

In the PCR, 60 Vbeta and 13 Jbeta primers were used. Measured with immunoSEQ multiplex PCR; TCRdb has only the in-frame clones, and not every one. The sample has approximately 160,000 clones, 84% seen once. Notes on this clone: Its matching antigen is unknown.

Germline lookup yields CDR1 GTSNPN and CDR2 SVGIG (reference sequence). V shed 2 bases and J 10 bases; nucleotides not matched to a gene: 5. The CDR3 is 12 residues long. This chain uses TRBV30 with TRBJ1-1; 9 bases are shared with TRBD1. Specimen: PBMCs. This TCR came from a young man in good health and CMV-seronegative. The CDR3 nucleotides read TGTGCCTGGAGTACAGGGGGCAAGGGAGCTTTCTTT. As protein: CAWSTGGKGAFF.